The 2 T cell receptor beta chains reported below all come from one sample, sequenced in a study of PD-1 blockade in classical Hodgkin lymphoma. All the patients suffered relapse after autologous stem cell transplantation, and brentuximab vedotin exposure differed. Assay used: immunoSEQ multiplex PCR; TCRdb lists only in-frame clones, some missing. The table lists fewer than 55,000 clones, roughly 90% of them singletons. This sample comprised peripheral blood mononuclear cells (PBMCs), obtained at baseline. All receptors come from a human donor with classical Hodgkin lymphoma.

CDR3 amino acids: CASSLARNTEAFF. The DNA for the CDR3 is TGTGCCAGCAGCTTGGCGAGAAACACTGAAGCTTTCTTT. The genes are TRBV5-4 and TRBJ1-1; the D is unclear. The CDR3 runs to 13 residues. Germline CDR1 SGHNT, CDR2 YYREEE (reference sequence). The V gene lost 0 bases and the J gene lost 2 bases, with 5 bases spanning the gap. Drawing the rest from reference TRBV5-4 and TRBJ1-1, the complete variable domain is ETGVTQSPTHLIKTRGQQVTLRCSSQSGHNTVSWYQQALGQGPQFIFQYYREEENGRGNFPPRFSGLQFPNYSSELNVNALELDDSALYLCASSLARNTEAFFGQGTRLTVV.

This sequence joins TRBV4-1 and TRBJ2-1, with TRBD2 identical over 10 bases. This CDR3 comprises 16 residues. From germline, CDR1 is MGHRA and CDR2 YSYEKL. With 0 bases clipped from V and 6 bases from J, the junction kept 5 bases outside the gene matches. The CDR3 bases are TGCGCCAGCAGCCAAGATGGGACTAGCGTGATCAATGAGCAGTTCTTC. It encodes CASSQDGTSVINEQFF.